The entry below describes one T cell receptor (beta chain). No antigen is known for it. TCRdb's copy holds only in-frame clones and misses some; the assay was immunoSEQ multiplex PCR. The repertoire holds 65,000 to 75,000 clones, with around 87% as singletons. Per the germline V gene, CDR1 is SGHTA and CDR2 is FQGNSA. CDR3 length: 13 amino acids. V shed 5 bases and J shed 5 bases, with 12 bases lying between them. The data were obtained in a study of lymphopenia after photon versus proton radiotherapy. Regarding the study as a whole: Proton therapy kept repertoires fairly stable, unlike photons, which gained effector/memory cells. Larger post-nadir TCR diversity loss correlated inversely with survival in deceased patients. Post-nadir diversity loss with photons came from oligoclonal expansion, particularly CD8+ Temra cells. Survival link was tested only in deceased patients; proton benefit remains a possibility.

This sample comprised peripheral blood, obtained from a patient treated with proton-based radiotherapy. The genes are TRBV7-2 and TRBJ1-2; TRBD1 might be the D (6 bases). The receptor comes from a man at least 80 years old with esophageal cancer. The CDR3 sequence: CASSQDRTYGYTF. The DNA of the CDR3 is TGTGCCAGCAGCCAAGACAGGACTTATGGCTACACCTTC.